The 10 T cell receptor beta chains presented below share a single source sample, sequenced in a study of T cells in Graves' hyperthyroidism and ophthalmopathy. The CDR3 regions of TCR beta were amplified from RNA transcripts. The HTBI set primed first-round TCR CDR3 RT-PCR. TCRdb fed the multiplex PCR reads into MiXCR, producing one record per CDR3 protein. Seen here are a few hundred thousand distinct CDR3 sequences, 14% observed once, and the top ten hold 5% to 7%. Sequenced material: blood. The receptors were gathered from a woman younger than 45 with Graves' hyperthyroidism that later progressed to Graves' ophthalmopathy.

This clonotype was seen a handful of times. CDR3 region: CASSLAFIGGANVLTF. The CDR3 DNA reads as TGTGCCAGCAGCTTAGCGTTTATAGGGGGGGCCAACGTCCTGACTTTC. J is TRBJ2-6 and V is TRBV7-2; unclear D gene. This CDR3 has 16 amino acids. V was cut by 0 bases and J by 4 bases, with 10 bases left in between. In germline, CDR1 is SGHTA, CDR2 FQGNSA.

The chain links TRBV20-1 to TRBJ2-1; a possible D gene is TRBD2 (6 bases). V lost 6 bases, J lost 0 bases, and 18 bases lay in between. The CDR3 totals 16 residues. The V gene's germline CDR1 is DFQATT and CDR2 SNEGSKA (reference sequence). The DNA of the CDR3 is TGCAGTGCCGCAATCTTCTTCGGGAGCTCCTACAATGAGCAGTTCTTC. It is translated as CSAAIFFGSSYNEQFF.

This CDR3 reads CSASVGGQETQYF. The DNA of the CDR3 is TGCAGTGCTAGTGTTGGGGGTCAAGAGACCCAGTACTTC. The chain has TRBV20-1 and TRBJ2-5, with D possibly being TRBD1 or TRBD2 (5 bases each). The CDR3 runs 13 residues. Germline V lookup: CDR1 DFQATT, CDR2 SNEGSKA (reference sequence). V lost 3 bases to trimming and J lost 2 bases, with 10 bases between them.

This clonotype has at least ten counts. The chain couples TRBV24-1 to TRBJ2-2; possibly TRBD2 for D (6 bases). Germline loops: CDR1 KGHDR, CDR2 SFDVKD. The CDR3 consists of 14 residues. Between the trimmed V and J ends, which lost 10 bases and 0 bases, there was a span of 11 bases. CDR3 residues: CATKAGANTGELFF. CDR3 nucleotide sequence: TGTGCCACTAAAGCGGGCGCGAACACCGGGGAGCTGTTTTTT.

There are many counts of this clonotype. J is TRBJ1-1 and V is TRBV28; D is unresolved. Trimming stripped 8 bases from V and 0 bases from J, with 16 bases between. CDR1 is MDHEN, CDR2 SYDVKM, per germline. This CDR3 is 15 amino acids long. The CDR3 protein is CASGPDELMNTEAFF. In DNA, the CDR3 is TGTGCCAGCGGTCCAGATGAACTTATGAACACTGAAGCTTTCTTT.

V gene TRBV19 combines with J gene TRBJ2-1, with no clear D. Trimming took off 7 bases at V and 5 bases at J, with 12 bases between the two ends. The CDR3 length is 13 residues. Germline-derived CDR1 and CDR2 are LNHDA and SQIVND (reference sequence). CDR3 residues: CASTGGTDNEQFF. CDR3 nucleotides: TGTGCCAGTACTGGCGGAACCGACAATGAGCAGTTCTTC.

This clonotype was seen at least ten times. The V gene is TRBV11-2, the J gene TRBJ2-7; tentative D call: TRBD1 (5 bases). CDR1 and CDR2 (germline): SGHAT, FQNNGV. Trimming took 4 bases from V and 3 from J, leaving 10 bases between them. CDR3 size: 13 residues. The CDR3 reads CASSSDRYYEQYF. The CDR3 DNA is TGTGCCAGCAGCTCAGACAGATACTACGAGCAGTACTTC. The whole variable domain, remainder taken from reference TRBV11-2 and TRBJ2-7, is EAGVAQSPRYKIIEKRQSVAFWCNPISGHATLYWYQQILGQGPKLLIQFQNNGVVDDSQLPKDRFSAERLKGVDSTLKIQPAKLEDSAVYLCASSSDRYYEQYFGPGTRLTVT.

The chain employs TRBV4-1 and TRBJ2-2; TRBD2 agrees at 7 bases. The CDR3 consists of 11 residues. CDR1 is MGHRA and CDR2 is YSYEKL in the germline V gene. J lost 7 bases, V lost 8 bases, and 1 base had no gene match. The CDR3 coding sequence is TGCGCCAGCGGGAGGGACGGGGAGCTGTTTTTT. Its translation: CASGRDGELFF.

This clonotype was detected ten times or more. This rearrangement joins TRBV3-1 to TRBJ2-1; D call uncertain. CDR3 length equals 13 residues. The germline V gene has CDR1 LGHDT and CDR2 YNNKEL (reference sequence). V was cut by 1 base and J by 2 bases, with 3 bases left in between. The CDR3: CASSQGPYNEQFF. As DNA, the CDR3 is TGTGCCAGCAGCCAAGGTCCCTACAATGAGCAGTTCTTC.

This clonotype came up a few times. The chain carries TRBV11-2 and TRBJ2-7; D is unresolved. Trimming removed 0 bases at V and 4 bases at J, with 7 bases between. This CDR3 region has 13 residues. Germline V lookup: CDR1 SGHAT, CDR2 FQNNGV. The DNA for the CDR3 is TGTGCCAGCAGCTTAGAACGGGCGTACGAGCAGTACTTC. It yields the protein CASSLERAYEQYF.